Listed below are T cell receptor beta chains from one sample, sequenced in a study of T cell responses to AZD1222 COVID-19 vaccine. Measured with immunoSEQ multiplex PCR; TCRdb has only the in-frame clones, and not every one. The sample shows fewer than 150,000 clones, around 92% of them seen only once. The sample in question was peripheral blood, obtained on day 0 of AZD1222 vaccination. The receptors here all came from an adult in good health. The CDR3 runs from the conserved cysteine through the conserved F or W. Clone size is shown for a subset of rows, as once, few, many or a class of expanded clone.

j_call: TRBJ1-6; v_call: TRBV6-1; clone_size: .; cdr3_aa: CASSEGASNSPLHF
j_call: TRBJ1-2; v_call: TRBV3-1/TRBV3-2; clone_size: .; cdr3_aa: CASSYLPGTGNYGYTF
j_call: TRBJ2-1; v_call: TRBV28; clone_size: .; cdr3_aa: CASSPTGDEQFF
j_call: TRBJ2-3; v_call: TRBV24-1; clone_size: once; cdr3_aa: CATSDFGADTQYF
j_call: TRBJ2-2; v_call: TRBV30; clone_size: once; cdr3_aa: CAWSVSVRGPGELFF
j_call: TRBJ2-1; v_call: TRBV7-2; clone_size: .; cdr3_aa: CASSLGGKVGEQFF
j_call: TRBJ2-7; v_call: TRBV2; clone_size: .; cdr3_aa: CASSSLVGYEQYF
j_call: TRBJ1-6; v_call: TRBV6-5; clone_size: .; cdr3_aa: CASSPRDSYNSPLHF
j_call: TRBJ1-1; v_call: TRBV7-9; clone_size: .; cdr3_aa: CASRRGRNAEAFF
j_call: TRBJ2-7; v_call: TRBV6-5; clone_size: .; cdr3_aa: CASRVGQESDYEQYF
j_call: TRBJ2-7; v_call: TRBV7-9; clone_size: once; cdr3_aa: CASSLDLAYAYEQYF
j_call: TRBJ2-1; v_call: TRBV11-2; clone_size: .; cdr3_aa: CASSPGASGRAGHNEQFF
j_call: TRBJ1-6; v_call: TRBV6-5; clone_size: once; cdr3_aa: CASSLGQNNSPLHF
j_call: TRBJ1-5; v_call: TRBV27; clone_size: .; cdr3_aa: CASSPISGTGPQHF
j_call: TRBJ2-5; v_call: TRBV6-6; clone_size: .; cdr3_aa: CASSQPGWAKETQYF
j_call: TRBJ2-5; v_call: TRBV4-2; clone_size: once; cdr3_aa: CASSELAGGETQYF
j_call: TRBJ1-3; v_call: TRBV29-1; clone_size: few; cdr3_aa: CSAATDLRNTIYF
j_call: TRBJ1-1; v_call: TRBV18; clone_size: .; cdr3_aa: CASSPDGIGTEAFF
j_call: TRBJ2-2; v_call: TRBV6-4; clone_size: .; cdr3_aa: CASAQGPGAGELFF
j_call: TRBJ1-3; v_call: TRBV5-6; clone_size: few; cdr3_aa: CASSLAFTVSSGNTIYF
j_call: TRBJ2-5; v_call: TRBV2; clone_size: .; cdr3_aa: CASRNRVVETQYF
j_call: TRBJ2-1; v_call: TRBV18; clone_size: .; cdr3_aa: CASSPVLVGSYNEQFF
j_call: TRBJ2-7; v_call: TRBV7-2; clone_size: .; cdr3_aa: CASTPVEQYF
j_call: TRBJ1-4; v_call: TRBV5-1; clone_size: .; cdr3_aa: CASSLVGGNEKLFF
j_call: TRBJ2-3; v_call: TRBV5-6; clone_size: .; cdr3_aa: CASSLRATDTQYF
j_call: TRBJ2-7; v_call: TRBV13; clone_size: few; cdr3_aa: CASSAQYRGARDYEQYF
j_call: TRBJ1-2; v_call: TRBV10-2; clone_size: .; cdr3_aa: CASSEGQGAAANYGYTF
j_call: TRBJ2-4; v_call: TRBV7-2; clone_size: .; cdr3_aa: CASSLGLLAGAKNIQYF
j_call: TRBJ1-5; v_call: TRBV7-8; clone_size: .; cdr3_aa: CASSSDRRQPQHF
j_call: TRBJ2-2; v_call: TRBV9; clone_size: .; cdr3_aa: CASSPSQGAGTGELFF
j_call: TRBJ2-3; v_call: TRBV11-2; clone_size: .; cdr3_aa: CASSSPTRTSGNPPDTQYF
j_call: TRBJ1-1; v_call: TRBV27; clone_size: few; cdr3_aa: CASSSPMRDQNTEAFF
j_call: TRBJ2-3; v_call: TRBV3-1/TRBV3-2; clone_size: .; cdr3_aa: CASSRVGGVAADTQYF
j_call: TRBJ1-2; v_call: TRBV3-1/TRBV3-2; clone_size: .; cdr3_aa: CASSQDALYGYTF
j_call: TRBJ2-6; v_call: TRBV7-2; clone_size: .; cdr3_aa: CASSLWDAGANVLTF
j_call: TRBJ2-3; v_call: TRBV5-1; clone_size: .; cdr3_aa: CASSLESRATDTQYF
j_call: TRBJ1-5; v_call: TRBV5-1; clone_size: .; cdr3_aa: CASSLAGSGQPQHF
j_call: TRBJ2-3; v_call: TRBV7-9; clone_size: .; cdr3_aa: CASSTHRGSTDTQYF
j_call: TRBJ2-7; v_call: TRBV5-4; clone_size: .; cdr3_aa: CASSLAQGPSRDEQYF
j_call: TRBJ2-7; v_call: TRBV19; clone_size: .; cdr3_aa: CASSISLDGHYEQYF
j_call: TRBJ2-7; v_call: TRBV7-9; clone_size: .; cdr3_aa: CASSFWGTGSEQYF
j_call: TRBJ2-2; v_call: TRBV7-9; clone_size: .; cdr3_aa: CASSLSAGELFF
j_call: TRBJ1-5; v_call: TRBV7-2; clone_size: .; cdr3_aa: CASTDQGGLPSAQHF